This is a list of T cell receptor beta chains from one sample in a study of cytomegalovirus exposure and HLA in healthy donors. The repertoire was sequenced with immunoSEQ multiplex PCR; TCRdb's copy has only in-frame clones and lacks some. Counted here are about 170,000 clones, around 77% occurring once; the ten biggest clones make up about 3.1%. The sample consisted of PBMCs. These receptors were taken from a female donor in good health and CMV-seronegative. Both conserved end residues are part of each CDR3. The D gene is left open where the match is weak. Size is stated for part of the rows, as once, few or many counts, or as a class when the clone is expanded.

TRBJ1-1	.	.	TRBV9	TGTGCCAGCAGCGTAGGTGAGTTAATCATGAACACTGAAGCTTTCTTT	CASSVGELIMNTEAFF
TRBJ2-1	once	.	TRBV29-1	TGCAGCGTTGAACCGACCCGGGACAATGAGCAGTTCTTC	CSVEPTRDNEQFF
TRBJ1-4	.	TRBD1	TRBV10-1	TGCGCCAGCAGCGAAGCCGGGACAGGGGGCCAAGAAAAACTGTTTTTT	CASSEAGTGGQEKLFF
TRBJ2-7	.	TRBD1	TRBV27	TGTGCCAGCAGCGGACAGGGGAGTAGTTACGAGCAGTACTTC	CASSGQGSSYEQYF
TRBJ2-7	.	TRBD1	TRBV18	TGTGCCAGCTCACCGACAGGGGGTTCCTACGAGCAGTACTTC	CASSPTGGSYEQYF
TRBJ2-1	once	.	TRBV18	TGTGCCAGCTCATCAATTAGCAATGAGCAGTTCTTC	CASSSISNEQFF
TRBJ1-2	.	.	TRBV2	TGTGCCAGCAGTGAAAACAGGGCCTACACCTTC	CASSENRAYTF
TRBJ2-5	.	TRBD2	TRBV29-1	TGCAGCGTGGGACTAGAGCAAGAGACCCAGTACTTC	CSVGLEQETQYF
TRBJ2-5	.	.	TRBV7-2	TGTGCCAGCAGCCGTACACCGGTCCCACAGTCTACCCAGTACTTC	CASSRTPVPQSTQYF
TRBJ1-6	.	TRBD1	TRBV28	TGTGCCAGCAGTTCTTCACGACAGGGCGGTTCACCCCTCCACTTT	CASSSSRQGGSPLHF
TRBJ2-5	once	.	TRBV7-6	TGTGCCAGCAGCTTAGCTGCCCACGGGGAGACCCAGTACTTC	CASSLAAHGETQYF
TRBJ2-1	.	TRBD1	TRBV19	TGTGCCAGTAGTGACACCGACAGGGTCGATGAGCAGTTCTTC	CASSDTDRVDEQFF
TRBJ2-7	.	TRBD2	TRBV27	TGTGCCAGCAGTTATGGCGGGGGCTACGAGCAGTACTTC	CASSYGGGYEQYF
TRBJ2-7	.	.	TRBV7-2	TGTGCCAGCAGCTATCTAGAGTCCTACGAGCAGTACTTC	CASSYLESYEQYF
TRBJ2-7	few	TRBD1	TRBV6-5	TGTGCCAGCAGTGCCTCCCGACAGGGTACCTACGAGCAGTACTTC	CASSASRQGTYEQYF
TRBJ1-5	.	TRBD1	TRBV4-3	TGCGCCAGCAGCCCGACAGGGAAACAGCCCCAGCATTTT	CASSPTGKQPQHF
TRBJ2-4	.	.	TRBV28	TGTGCCAGCAGCCCACCGAGAAACATTCAGTACTTC	CASSPPRNIQYF
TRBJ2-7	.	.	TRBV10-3	TGTGCCATCAGTGCCCGGGACTCCGGGGGCTACGAGCAGTACTTC	CAISARDSGGYEQYF
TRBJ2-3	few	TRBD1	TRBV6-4	TGTGCCAGCAGTGAGACAGGGGGCACAGATACGCAGTATTTT	CASSETGGTDTQYF
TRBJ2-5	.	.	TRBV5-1	TGCGCCAGCAGCTTCGCAGGGGAGAAGACCCAGTACTTC	CASSFAGEKTQYF
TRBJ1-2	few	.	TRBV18	TGTGCCAGCTCACCATCCATCGGGAATATTTATGGCTACACCTTC	CASSPSIGNIYGYTF
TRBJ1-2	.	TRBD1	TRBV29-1	TGCAGCTCTTACTACCAGGGGGATTACTATGGCTACACCTTC	CSSYYQGDYYGYTF
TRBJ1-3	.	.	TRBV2	TGTGCCAGCAGTGATATCGTTAAAACTGGAAACACCATATATTTT	CASSDIVKTGNTIYF
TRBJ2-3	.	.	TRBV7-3	TGTGCCAGCAGCCTTCCGGGACTCCGAGATACGCAGTATTTT	CASSLPGLRDTQYF
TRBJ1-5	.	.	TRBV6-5	TGTGCCAGCAGTTACTCGAGAGGTAGCAATCAGCCCCAGCATTTT	CASSYSRGSNQPQHF
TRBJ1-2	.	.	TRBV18	TGTGCCAGCTCACTAGACGGGGTAGAAAACTATGGCTACACCTTC	CASSLDGVENYGYTF
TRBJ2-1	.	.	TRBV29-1	TGCAGCGTTGGCGCCGGGGACAATGAGCAGTTCTTC	CSVGAGDNEQFF
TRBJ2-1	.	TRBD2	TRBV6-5	TGTGCCAGCAGTTTACCCTTAGCGGGGGGGCACAATGAGCAGTTCTTC	CASSLPLAGGHNEQFF
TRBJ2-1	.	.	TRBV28	TGTGCAAGCGCCCGATTTTCCAAATCGGACAATGAGCAGTTCTTC	CASARFSKSDNEQFF
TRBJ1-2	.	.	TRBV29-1	TGCAGCGTTGAGGGAGGGGTCCCCTTGGGCTACACCTTC	CSVEGGVPLGYTF
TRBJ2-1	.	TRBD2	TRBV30	TGTGCCTGGAGTGTCGGACTAGCGGTAAATGAGCAGTTCTTC	CAWSVGLAVNEQFF
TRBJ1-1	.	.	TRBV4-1	TGCGCCAGCACCACCGCCGGGACATTGAACACTGAAGCTTTCTTT	CASTTAGTLNTEAFF
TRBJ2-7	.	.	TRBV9	TGTGCCAGCAGCGGAGGCGCAACCTCCTACGAGCAGTACTTC	CASSGGATSYEQYF
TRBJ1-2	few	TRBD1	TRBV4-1	TGCGCCAGCAGCCGGACAGGTGGAAGCTACACCTTC	CASSRTGGSYTF
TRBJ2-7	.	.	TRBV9	TGTGCCAGCAGCGTAGATGGGGGGGGGCAATGGGAGCAGTACTTC	CASSVDGGGQWEQYF
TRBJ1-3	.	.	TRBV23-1	TGCGCCAGCAGTCACTCCGACAGGACAGGAAACACCATATATTTT	CASSHSDRTGNTIYF
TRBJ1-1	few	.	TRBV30	TGTGCCTGGAAACAGGCCATGAACACTGAAGCTTTCTTT	CAWKQAMNTEAFF
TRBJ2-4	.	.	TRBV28	TGTGCCAGCAGTCTGGGGAGCGGAGCCAAAAACATTCAGTACTTC	CASSLGSGAKNIQYF
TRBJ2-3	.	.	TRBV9	TGTGCCAGCAGCGTGACCGGAGGGACAGACACAGATACGCAGTATTTT	CASSVTGGTDTDTQYF
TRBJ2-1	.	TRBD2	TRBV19	TGTGCCAGTACCGTACGGGAGGGCCTAAATGAGCAGTTCTTC	CASTVREGLNEQFF
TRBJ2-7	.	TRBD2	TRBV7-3	TGTGCCAGCGCCGCGACTAGCGGGGGATCTACCGAGCAGTACTTC	CASAATSGGSTEQYF
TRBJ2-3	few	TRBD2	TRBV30	TGTGCCTGGAGCCCACTAGCGGGAGAGGTAGATACGCAGTATTTT	CAWSPLAGEVDTQYF
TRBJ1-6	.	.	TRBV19	TGTGCCAGTAGTATTAATTGGGGGGAAGATAATTCACCCCTCCACTTT	CASSINWGEDNSPLHF
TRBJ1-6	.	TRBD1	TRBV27	TGTGCCAGCAGTCCCCCGGGCAGGGGGCATAATTCACCCCTCCACTTT	CASSPPGRGHNSPLHF
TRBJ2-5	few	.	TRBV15	TGTGCCACCAGCAGAGGGGACTTCAAAGAGACCCAGTACTTC	CATSRGDFKETQYF
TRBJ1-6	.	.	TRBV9	TGTGCCAGCAGCGCGGACACTCGATCACCCCTCCACTTT	CASSADTRSPLHF
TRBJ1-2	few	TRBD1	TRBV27	TGTGCCAGCAGGGTTCCGGGACAGGGGAACTATGGCTACACCTTC	CASRVPGQGNYGYTF